The rows below give T cell receptor beta chains drawn from one sample of a study of blood T cell repertoires in COVID-19. TCRdb's table, derived via immunoSEQ multiplex PCR, lists solely in-frame clones and lacks some. The table has over 60,000 clones, 65% to 85% seen once; the top ten hold about a fifth. The sequenced sample consisted of peripheral blood. The source of these receptors is a man older than 75 with active or convalescent COVID-19. CDR3s include the opening cysteine and the closing phenylalanine or tryptophan. D genes are given only for firm matches.

J gene | V gene | D gene | CDR3 DNA | CDR3 protein
TRBJ2-1 | TRBV7-2 | TRBD2 | TGTGCCAGCAGGTATAGCGGGGGGGCCGGTGAGCAGTTCTTC | CASRYSGGAGEQFF
TRBJ1-2 | TRBV5-4 | TRBD1 | TGTGCCAGCAGCTCCACGGGACAGGGAGAGCACACCTTC | CASSSTGQGEHTF
TRBJ2-7 | TRBV7-2 | TRBD2 | TGTGCCAGCAGCTTGGTGGGAGGGCCGTACGACGAGCAGTACTTC | CASSLVGGPYDEQYF
TRBJ2-1 | TRBV11-2 | TRBD2 | TGTGCCACCGGGGGGGGACTCTCCTACAATGAGCAGTTCTTC | CATGGGLSYNEQFF
TRBJ2-4 | TRBV19 | . | TGTGCCAGTAGTACCGGCGGAAACATTCAGTACTTC | CASSTGGNIQYF
TRBJ2-7 | TRBV24-1 | TRBD1 | TGTGCCACCAGTGCTCCGGGACAGGGCTCCTACGAGCAGTACTTC | CATSAPGQGSYEQYF
TRBJ2-1 | TRBV21-1 | . | TGTGCCAGCAGCTGGCAGGATGAGCAGTTCTTC | CASSWQDEQFF
TRBJ2-7 | TRBV27 | TRBD2 | TGTGCCAGCAGTCGCGCGGGGGGGAGTGCCTACGAGCAGTACTTC | CASSRAGGSAYEQYF
TRBJ2-2 | TRBV24-1 | . | TGTGCCACCAGTGTCGTTGCCGGGGAGCTGTTTTTT | CATSVVAGELFF
TRBJ2-1 | TRBV5-4 | . | TGTGCCAGCAGACCCAACAGGGCAACCAATGAGCAGTTCTTC | CASRPNRATNEQFF
TRBJ1-2 | TRBV28 | TRBD1 | TGTGCCAGCAGTCGACAGGGGGCTAACTATGGCTACACCTTC | CASSRQGANYGYTF
TRBJ2-7 | TRBV6-5 | TRBD1 | TGTGCCAGCAAGATGGGACAGGGAGGGTCCTACGAGCAGTACTTC | CASKMGQGGSYEQYF
TRBJ2-5 | TRBV6-9 | TRBD2 | TGTGCCAGCAGCCACTCCGGGACCGGGACTAGCGTTTACTTCCACTTC | CASSHSGTGTSVYFHF
TRBJ2-7 | TRBV10-3 | TRBD1 | TGTGCCACCACCCGCCAGGGGGCGAGGGAGCAGTACTTC | CATTRQGAREQYF
TRBJ2-3 | TRBV5-6 | TRBD2 | TGTGCCAGCAGATCCGCGGGGGGGCCGGGTACGCAGTATTTT | CASRSAGGPGTQYF
TRBJ2-1 | TRBV10-2 | . | TGCGCCAGCAGTCTACAGTCGATTGAGCAGTTCTTC | CASSLQSIEQFF
TRBJ1-5 | TRBV2 | . | TGTGCCAGCGGTAAGAGTCATAGCAATCAGCCCCAGCATTTT | CASGKSHSNQPQHF
TRBJ2-6 | TRBV2 | TRBD1 | TGTGCCAGCAGTGGACAGGGGATCGGGGCCAACGTCCTGACTTTC | CASSGQGIGANVLTF
TRBJ2-7 | TRBV27 | TRBD2 | TGTGCCAGCAGTCTACTAGCGGGGATCAGCTCCTACGAGCAGTACTTC | CASSLLAGISSYEQYF
TRBJ2-1 | TRBV7-3 | TRBD2 | TGTGCCAGCAGCTTAACTAGCGGGGGGACTAATGAGCAGTTCTTC | CASSLTSGGTNEQFF
TRBJ1-3 | TRBV2 | . | TGTGCCAGCAGCTCGGACAGAACCTCTGGAAACACCATATATTTT | CASSSDRTSGNTIYF
TRBJ2-3 | TRBV5-1 | TRBD1 | TGCGCCAGCAGTATTGGGACAGGGGATCAGGGGCAGTATTTT | CASSIGTGDQGQYF
TRBJ2-1 | TRBV4-1 | TRBD2 | TGCGCCAGCAGCCACGGGACTAGCTTGAATGAGCAGTTCTTC | CASSHGTSLNEQFF